This entry lists 26 T cell receptor beta chains sequenced from one sample in a study of blood T cell repertoires in COVID-19. Libraries were prepared by immunoSEQ multiplex PCR; TCRdb keeps only in-frame clonotypes and omits some of them. The sample records approximately 290,000 clones, about 80% being singletons. The sample consisted of peripheral blood. These receptors were taken from a person aged 65-85 years with COVID-19, enrolled during active disease.

The rearrangement joins TRBV3-1 (or the pseudogene TRBV3-2) to TRBJ2-2; TRBD2 agrees at 9 bases. Trimming took 7 bases from V and 2 from J; bases not matched to a gene: 5. Germline CDR1 is LGHDT and CDR2 is YNNKEL (reference sequence). This CDR3 is 15 amino acids long. CDR3 residues: CASTLAGPNTGELFF. CDR3 DNA: TGTGCCAGCACCCTAGCGGGACCTAACACCGGGGAGCTGTTTTTT.

The chain uses TRBV5-1 and TRBJ1-4; 7 positions match TRBD1. This CDR3 is built from 16 residues. Germline V gives CDR1 SGHRS, CDR2 YFSETQ. The V gene end was trimmed by 0 bases and the J gene end by 8 bases; junction bases not matched to a gene: 10. The CDR3 region has the DNA TGCGCCAGCAGCTTGGAGCCAGGGGGAACACGGGAAAAACTGTTTTTT. This translates into CASSLEPGGTREKLFF.

V usage is TRBV7-3 and J usage is TRBJ2-2; D may be TRBD1 (5 bases). V lost 7 bases, J lost 4 bases, and 10 bases lay in between. This CDR3 is 13 amino acids long. In germline, CDR1 is SGHTA, CDR2 FQGTGA. The CDR3 DNA reads as TGTGCCAGCACTCAGGGAAGCACCGGGGAGCTGTTTTTT. Translated: CASTQGSTGELFF.

The V gene is TRBV12-3 or TRBV12-4, the J gene TRBJ1-1; D not certain. The CDR3 is 13 residues long. The V and J ends lost 6 bases and 0 bases respectively, with 8 bases between them. Written as DNA, the CDR3 is TGTGCCAGCAGCCCTACAGTGAACACTGAAGCTTTCTTT. It yields the protein CASSPTVNTEAFF.

The J gene is TRBJ2-2, the V gene TRBV6-1; D unclear. This CDR3 is 14 amino acids long. The germline V gene has CDR1 MNHNS and CDR2 SASEGT. Trimming shortened V by 1 base and J by 4 bases, and 7 bases separated the two germline ends. The CDR3 bases are TGTGCCAGCAGTGAAGTGTTAGCCACCGGGGAGCTGTTTTTT. It yields the protein CASSEVLATGELFF.

This clone was recorded only once. This chain links TRBV19 with TRBJ1-1; D unclear. V was pared by 4 bases and J by 2 bases, with 11 bases between. Germline V CDR1 and CDR2: LNHDA, SQIVND (reference sequence). The CDR3 length is 14 residues. For the CDR3, the DNA is TGTGCCAGTAGTACCGGACTGATCAACACTGAAGCTTTCTTT. Encoded protein: CASSTGLINTEAFF.

The chain combines TRBV5-1 with TRBJ1-2, with D possibly being TRBD1 (6 bases). This CDR3 region has 14 residues. CDR1 and CDR2 from the germline V gene are SGHRS and YFSETQ. The ends were cut back, 0 bases at V and 2 bases at J, with 8 bases in the middle. The CDR3 loop reads CASSLGQGNYGYTF. CDR3 DNA sequence: TGCGCCAGCAGCTTGGGGCAGGGGAACTATGGCTACACCTTC.

CDR3 nucleotides: TGTGCCAGTAGTATTCTCCAGGGTGGGGCTAATCAGCCCCAGCATTTT. Encoded protein: CASSILQGGANQPQHF. The rearrangement joins TRBV19 to TRBJ1-5, with D possibly matching TRBD1 (5 bases). The CDR3 runs 16 residues. Trimming cost V 3 bases and J 4 bases, with 16 bases left between them. Germline values: CDR1 LNHDA, CDR2 SQIVND (reference sequence). Drawing the rest from reference TRBV19 and TRBJ1-5, the complete variable domain is DGGITQSPKYLFRKEGQNVTLSCEQNLNHDAMYWYRQDPGQGLRLIYYSQIVNDFQKGDIAEGYSVSREKKESFPLTVTSAQKNPTAFYLCASSILQGGANQPQHFGDGTRLSIL.

V is TRBV24-1 and J is TRBJ2-2, with a possible D match to TRBD2 (5 bases). Germline assignment: CDR1 KGHDR and CDR2 SFDVKD. This CDR3 is 16 amino acids long. With 3 bases removed from V and 4 bases from J, the gap between germline ends came to 14 bases. The CDR3 sequence: CATSDGLSGITGELFF. DNA for the CDR3: TGTGCCACCAGTGATGGTCTTTCGGGAATCACCGGGGAGCTGTTTTTT.

The chain has TRBV6-5 and TRBJ1-2, with D perhaps TRBD1 (6 bases). The length of the CDR3 is 13 residues. V was cut by 6 bases and J by 6 bases, with 14 bases left in between. CDR1 and CDR2 (germline): MNHEY, SVGAGI. The CDR3 DNA sequence: TGTGCCAGCAGCCGGGGACACTCGGATGGCTACACCTTC. It encodes CASSRGHSDGYTF.

V and J are TRBV18 and TRBJ1-1; TRBD1 might be the D (6 bases). The V end lost 3 bases, the J end lost 4 bases, and 15 bases lay between the germline ends. The germline V gene encodes CDR1 KGHSH and CDR2 LQKENI. The CDR3 is 15 residues long. DNA of the CDR3: TGTGCCAGCTCACCTTACTACAGGGAGGGCACTGAAGCTTTCTTT. Amino acids: CASSPYYREGTEAFF.

The V call is TRBV7-3, the J call TRBJ2-2, with D perhaps TRBD2 (5 bases). In germline, CDR1 is SGHTA, CDR2 FQGTGA. The CDR3 extends over 12 amino acids. V was cut by 5 bases and J by 7 bases, with 8 bases left in between. The CDR3 spells CASSLGSGELFF. For the CDR3, the DNA is TGTGCCAGCAGCCTTGGGAGCGGGGAGCTGTTTTTT.

The chain recombines TRBV2 with TRBJ1-2, with TRBD1 matching over 10 bases. V lost 6 bases and J lost 6; bases outside the gene matches: 7. The CDR3 extends over 14 amino acids. Germline V gene data show CDR1 as SNHLY and CDR2 as FYNNEI. The CDR3: CASSRDRGTHGYTF. The CDR3, as DNA: TGTGCCAGCAGCCGGGACAGGGGTACCCATGGCTACACCTTC.

This chain links TRBV19 with TRBJ2-4; 9 nucleotides align to TRBD2. The CDR3 spans 18 residues. The V and J ends lost 3 bases and 0 bases, in that order; junction bases with no gene match: 9. Germline values: CDR1 LNHDA, CDR2 SQIVND (reference sequence). The DNA of the CDR3 is TGTGCCAGTAGTATGGGGCTAGCGGGGCCGGTAGCCAAAAACATTCAGTACTTC. It yields the protein CASSMGLAGPVAKNIQYF.

The chain couples TRBV7-9 to TRBJ2-3; D perhaps matches TRBD1 (5 bases). CDR3 length: 13 amino acids. Germline V gene lookup returns CDR1 SEHNR and CDR2 FQNEAQ (reference sequence). The ends were cut back, 3 bases at V and 6 bases at J, with 10 bases in the middle. The CDR3 protein is CASSFLKGDTQYF. The CDR3 DNA is TGTGCCAGCAGCTTCTTAAAGGGGGATACGCAGTATTTT.

The chain has TRBV6-5 and TRBJ2-7, with 7 bases matching TRBD2. The CDR3 loop spans 12 amino acids. V was pared by 6 bases and J by 7 bases, with 6 bases of the junction left unmatched. Per germline, CDR1 MNHEY and CDR2 SVGAGI. In DNA form, the CDR3 reads TGTGCCAGCAGCCTCGGGGAGGGGGAGCAGTACTTC. Residues: CASSLGEGEQYF.

As to this clone: At one of its ends the junction is not consistent with the germline gene, which may arise from a read error. The identical CDR3 is also encoded by other nucleotide sequences in the sample. The chain uses TRBV27 and TRBJ1-1, with TRBD1 identical over 9 bases. Germline V CDR1 and CDR2: MNHEY, SMNVEV (reference sequence). The CDR3 spans 14 residues. CDR3 loop: CASRHGTGRTEAFF. The CDR3 DNA reads TGTGCCAGCAGGCATGGGACAGGGCGAACTGAGGCTTTCTTT.

The gene calls are TRBV5-6 and TRBJ2-5; 7 bases align to TRBD1. The CDR3 contains 16 residues. The J segment lost 5 bases and the V segment lost 1 base, leaving 11 bases of the junction unmatched. Germline V lookup: CDR1 SGHDT, CDR2 YYEEEE. The CDR3 DNA reads as TGTGCCAGCAGCTTGATCAGGACAGGCTGGTGGGAGACCCAGTACTTC. The encoded protein is CASSLIRTGWWETQYF.

The chain recombines TRBV5-6 with TRBJ1-3; 9 bases are a match to TRBD1. J was trimmed by 0 bases and V by 4 bases; bases with no gene match: 5. This CDR3 is built from 16 residues. Per the germline V gene, CDR1 is SGHDT and CDR2 is YYEEEE. The CDR3 loop is CASSADRGYSGNTIYF. The CDR3, as DNA: TGTGCCAGCAGCGCTGACAGGGGGTACTCTGGAAACACCATATATTTT.

The genes are TRBV11-2 and TRBJ1-5, with 9 nucleotides matching TRBD1. Losses at the gene ends were 0 bases for V and 6 bases for J; bases not matched to a gene: 6. The germline V gene has CDR1 SGHAT and CDR2 FQNNGV. The CDR3 is 16 residues long. CDR3 protein: CASSLDLGTGSQPQHF. The CDR3 DNA reads TGTGCCAGCAGCTTAGATCTCGGGACAGGGTCTCAGCCCCAGCATTTT.

This clone showed up many times. This chain links TRBV18 with TRBJ2-7; 11 bases are a match to TRBD2. V lost 1 base, J lost 5 bases, and 4 bases stayed unmatched. The germline CDR1 and CDR2 sequences are KGHSH and LQKENI. The CDR3 sequence is 15 residues long. Written as DNA, the CDR3 is TGTGCCAGCTCACCACTAGCGGGGGGGCCCCACGAGCAGTACTTC. It encodes CASSPLAGGPHEQYF.

The genes are TRBV2 and TRBJ2-1, with 8 positions matching TRBD2. Germline trimming cut 3 bases from V and 9 bases from J; bases unmatched to any gene: 13. The CDR3 extends over 16 amino acids. Germline V gene lookup returns CDR1 SNHLY and CDR2 FYNNEI. In DNA form, the CDR3 reads TGTGCCAGCAGTGAGTGGGCGGGACTAGGGCGCGGTGAGCAGTTCTTC. Translating gives CASSEWAGLGRGEQFF.

This clone was seen just once. The gene calls are TRBV7-7 and TRBJ2-3; 8 bases are shared with TRBD2. V was clipped by 2 bases and J by 6 bases; unmatched bases: 10. The CDR3 totals 16 residues. In germline, CDR1 is SSHAT, CDR2 FNYEAQ (reference sequence). The chain's CDR3 is CASSLLAGGAFDTQYF. The CDR3 DNA is TGTGCCAGCAGCTTACTGGCGGGGGGAGCATTTGATACGCAGTATTTT.

There are a few counts of this clone. The chain has TRBV6-5 and TRBJ1-2; D is possibly TRBD1 (5 bases). Per the germline V gene, CDR1 is MNHEY and CDR2 is SVGAGI. There are 15 residues in the CDR3. Trimming took 5 bases from V and 5 from J, leaving 18 bases between them. The CDR3 nucleotides read TGTGCCAGCAGTCCCCAGGGTGGCCTTGGATATGGCTACACCTTC. This gives the protein CASSPQGGLGYGYTF.

The chain carries TRBV27 and TRBJ2-5; no definite D call. V shed 4 bases and J shed 2 bases, with 8 bases lying between them. This CDR3 region has 13 residues. In germline, CDR1 is MNHEY, CDR2 SMNVEV (reference sequence). For the CDR3, the DNA is TGTGCCAGCAGTTCAGTAATACAAGAGACCCAGTACTTC. Encoded protein: CASSSVIQETQYF.

The V gene is TRBV4-1, the J gene TRBJ1-2, with D perhaps matching TRBD1 (6 bases). CDR3 size: 15 residues. Germline V gene data show CDR1 as MGHRA and CDR2 as YSYEKL. The germline V and J ends were trimmed by 2 bases and 3 bases, with 13 bases remaining between them. The CDR3 DNA reads TGCGCCAGCAGCCAAATTGCAGGGGACCACTATGGCTACACCTTC. Its translation: CASSQIAGDHYGYTF.